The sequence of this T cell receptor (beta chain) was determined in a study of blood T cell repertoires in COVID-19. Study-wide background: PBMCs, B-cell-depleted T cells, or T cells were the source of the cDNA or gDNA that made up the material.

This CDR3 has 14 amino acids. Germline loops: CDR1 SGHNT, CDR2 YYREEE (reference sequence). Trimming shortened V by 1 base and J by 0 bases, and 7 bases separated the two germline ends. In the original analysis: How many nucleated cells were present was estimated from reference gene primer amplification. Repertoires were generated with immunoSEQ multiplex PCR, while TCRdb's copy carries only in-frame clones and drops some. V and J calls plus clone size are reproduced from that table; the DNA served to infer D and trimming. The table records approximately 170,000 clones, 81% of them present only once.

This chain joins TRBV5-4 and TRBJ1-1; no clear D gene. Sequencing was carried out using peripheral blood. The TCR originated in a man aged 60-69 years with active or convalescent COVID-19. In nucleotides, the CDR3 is TGTGCCAGCAGCTTGTCAGGTATGAACACTGAAGCTTTCTTT. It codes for CASSLSGMNTEAFF.